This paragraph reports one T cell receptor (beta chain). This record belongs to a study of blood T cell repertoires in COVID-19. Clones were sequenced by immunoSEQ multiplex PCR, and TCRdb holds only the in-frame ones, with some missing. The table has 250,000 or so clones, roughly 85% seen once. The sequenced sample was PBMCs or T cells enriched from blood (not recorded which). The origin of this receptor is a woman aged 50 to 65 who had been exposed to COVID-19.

CDR3 DNA: TGTGCCAGCAGTCCCCAGACTCAAGAGACCCAGTACTTC. This sequence encodes CASSPQTQETQYF. The V and J genes are TRBV27 and TRBJ2-5; D remains unclear. The germline V and J ends were trimmed by 5 bases and 2 bases, with 9 bases remaining between them. CDR3 length equals 13 residues. Looked up from germline, CDR1 is MNHEY and CDR2 is SMNVEV (reference sequence).